This T cell receptor beta chain was identified in a study of T cell repertoires in cytomegalovirus infection (dated by TCRdb to about 2019). In the study overall: The HLA type of each donor mattered for the analysis, because public TCR beta signatures pointed to carriage of CMV infection along with the matching HLA type. What the research found in general, with its limitations: Cumulative frequency of public TCR beta family members discriminated carriers of CMV infection plus the relevant HLA type in this cohort and an independent 352-donor cohort. In the ex vivo response, HLA-C-restricted CMV-specific TCR beta clonotypes were dominant, and in two of eight donors the single most frequent clonotype came from this HLA-C-restricted group.

Sequencing was performed on an Illumina HiSeq 1500. TCRdb reran the public reads through fastp at Q25 and MiXCR, keeping productive beta chains. Rows are combined by CDR3 protein, so each entry shows the most common genes and DNA. This sample comprises more than 150,000 distinct CDR3 sequences, around 20% of them detected only once. Together, the top ten hold less than 3.5% of the sample. CDR1 and CDR2 are read off the germline V gene as MNHEY and SVGEGT. From cysteine to phenylalanine, the CDR3 is 13 amino acids long. Only the CDR3 DNA stays, 39 bases, in frame from base 1. Trimming removed 5 bases from V and 6 bases from J; the gene matches leave 5 bases unexplained. This clonotype was observed a handful of times. Its antigen specificity is not known. No qualities accompany the bases; no much larger clone lies one base away.

The chain links TRBV6-2 or TRBV6-3 with TRBJ1-2; 8 of the junction bases match TRBD1. The sample consisted of PBMCs. This clonotype was obtained from a human donor in good health (CMV status not recorded). Some clones in this sample may be carry-over from other donors' samples. This receptor has the CDR3 CASSRRGLDGYTF. The DNA is as follows: TGTGCCAGCAGTCGCAGGGGGCTGGATGGCTACACCTTC.